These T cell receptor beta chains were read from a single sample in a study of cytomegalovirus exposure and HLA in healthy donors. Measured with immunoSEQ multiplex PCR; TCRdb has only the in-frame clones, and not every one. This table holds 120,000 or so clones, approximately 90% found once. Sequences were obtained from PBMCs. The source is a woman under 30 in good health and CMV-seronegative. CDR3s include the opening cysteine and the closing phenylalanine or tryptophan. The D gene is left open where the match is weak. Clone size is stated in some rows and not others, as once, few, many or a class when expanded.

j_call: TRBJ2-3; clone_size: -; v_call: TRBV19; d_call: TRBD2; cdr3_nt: TGTGCCAGTAGTACATTAGCGGGGGCGCTCACAGATACGCAGTATTTT; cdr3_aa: CASSTLAGALTDTQYF
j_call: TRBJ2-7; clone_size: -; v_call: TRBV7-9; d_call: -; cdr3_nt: TGTGCCAGCAGCTTCGGTGGAGGTTACGAGCAGTACTTC; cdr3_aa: CASSFGGGYEQYF
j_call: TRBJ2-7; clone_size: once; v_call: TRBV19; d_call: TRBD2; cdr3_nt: TGTGCCAGTAGCTTCGGGACGAGCGGGAGTAGTTACGAGCAGTACTTC; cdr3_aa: CASSFGTSGSSYEQYF
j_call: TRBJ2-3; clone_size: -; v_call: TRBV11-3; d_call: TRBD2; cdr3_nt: TGTGCCAGCAGCTTAGGCCGCCTAGCGGGGGGCACAGATACGCAGTATTTT; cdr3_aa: CASSLGRLAGGTDTQYF
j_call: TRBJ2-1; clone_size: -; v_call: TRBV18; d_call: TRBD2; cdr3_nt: TGTGCCAGCTCACCCCCGGGACTAGCGGGGGGGCCCTGGAATGAGCAGTTCTTC; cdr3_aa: CASSPPGLAGGPWNEQFF
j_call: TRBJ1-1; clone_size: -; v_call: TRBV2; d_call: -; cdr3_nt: TGTGCCAGCAGTGAAGAGTCAGGGGTGGGTACTGAAGCTTTCTTT; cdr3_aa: CASSEESGVGTEAFF
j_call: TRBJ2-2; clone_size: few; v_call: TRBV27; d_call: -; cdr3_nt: TGTGCCAGCAGCTACTACCGGGCAGGGGATAGGGTCGGGGAGCTGTTTTTT; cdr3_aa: CASSYYRAGDRVGELFF
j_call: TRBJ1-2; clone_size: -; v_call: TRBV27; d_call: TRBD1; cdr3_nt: TGTGCCAGCAGTGGAAGGACAGGGGGACACTATGGCTACACCTTC; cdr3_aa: CASSGRTGGHYGYTF
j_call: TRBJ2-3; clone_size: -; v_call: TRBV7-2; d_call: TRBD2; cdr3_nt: TGTGCCAGCAGCCTCGGACTAGCGGGGGGGACAGATACGCAGTATTTT; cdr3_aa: CASSLGLAGGTDTQYF
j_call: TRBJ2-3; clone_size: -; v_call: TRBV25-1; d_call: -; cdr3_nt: TGTGCCAGCAGTGAATCATCTTCACCGGCAGATACGCAGTATTTT; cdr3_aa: CASSESSSPADTQYF
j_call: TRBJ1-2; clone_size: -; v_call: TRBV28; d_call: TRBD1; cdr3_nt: TGTGCCAGCAGTATCACCAGGGGGCGTCCAGCTAACTATGGCTACACCTTC; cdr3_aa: CASSITRGRPANYGYTF
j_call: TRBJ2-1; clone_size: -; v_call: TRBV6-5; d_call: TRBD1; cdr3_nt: TGTGCCAGCAGTTACTCCGGGACAGGGATTACTGAGCAGTTCTTC; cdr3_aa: CASSYSGTGITEQFF
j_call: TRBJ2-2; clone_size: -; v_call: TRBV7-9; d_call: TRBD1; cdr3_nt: TGTGCCAGCAGCTTGAGCCGACAGGGGGGTGGCACCGGGGAGCTGTTTTTT; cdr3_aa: CASSLSRQGGGTGELFF
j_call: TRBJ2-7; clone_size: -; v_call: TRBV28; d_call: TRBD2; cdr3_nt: TGTGCCAGCAGTTTGACCCTAAGGACTAGCGGGACGTACGAGCAGTACTTC; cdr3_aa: CASSLTLRTSGTYEQYF
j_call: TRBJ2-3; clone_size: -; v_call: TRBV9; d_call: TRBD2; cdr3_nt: TGTGCCAGCAGCGTAGCTGCGGGGGGTAGCACAGATACGCAGTATTTT; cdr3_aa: CASSVAAGGSTDTQYF
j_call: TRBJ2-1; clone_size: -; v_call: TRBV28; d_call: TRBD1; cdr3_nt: TGTGCCAGCAGTTCAGGGGGCAGCTCCTACAATGAGCAGTTCTTC; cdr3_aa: CASSSGGSSYNEQFF
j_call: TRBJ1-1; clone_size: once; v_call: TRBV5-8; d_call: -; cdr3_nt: TGTGCCAGCAGCTCCCGGGTGTATACTGAAGCTTTCTTT; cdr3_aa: CASSSRVYTEAFF
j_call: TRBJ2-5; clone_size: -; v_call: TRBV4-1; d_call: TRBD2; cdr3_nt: TGCGCCAGCAGCCAAGCGATAGCGGGGGGGCAGGAGACCCAGTACTTC; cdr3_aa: CASSQAIAGGQETQYF
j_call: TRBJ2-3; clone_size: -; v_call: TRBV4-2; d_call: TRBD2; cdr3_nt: TGTGCCAGCAGCCCCCTTCAGCGGGGGGGCACAGATACGCAGTATTTT; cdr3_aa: CASSPLQRGGTDTQYF
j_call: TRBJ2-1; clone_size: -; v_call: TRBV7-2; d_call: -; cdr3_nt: TGTGCCAGCAGCGGACTTTTTAACTACAATGAGCAGTTCTTC; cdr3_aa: CASSGLFNYNEQFF
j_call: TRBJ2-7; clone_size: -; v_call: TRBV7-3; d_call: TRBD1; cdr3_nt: TGTGCCAGCAGCACCACCACCGGGACAGGGGCCTACGAGCAGTACTTC; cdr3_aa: CASSTTTGTGAYEQYF
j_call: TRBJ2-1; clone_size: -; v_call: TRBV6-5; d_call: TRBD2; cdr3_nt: TGTGCCAGCACCCGAGCGGGAGGGCCCGTTGAGCAGTTCTTC; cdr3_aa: CASTRAGGPVEQFF
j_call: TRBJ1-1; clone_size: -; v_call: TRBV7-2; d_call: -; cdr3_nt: TGTGCCAGCAGCTTAGTGGGGGCGGACACTCGAGTGAACACTGAAGCTTTCTTT; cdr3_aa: CASSLVGADTRVNTEAFF
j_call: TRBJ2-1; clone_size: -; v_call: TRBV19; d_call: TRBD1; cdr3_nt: TGTGCCAGTAGGCAGGACAGGAGCTCCTACAATGAGCAGTTCTTC; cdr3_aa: CASRQDRSSYNEQFF
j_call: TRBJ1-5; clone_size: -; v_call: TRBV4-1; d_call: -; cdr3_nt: TGCGCCAGCAGCCAAGATCTAAACCGGGACAATCAGCCCCAGCATTTT; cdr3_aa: CASSQDLNRDNQPQHF
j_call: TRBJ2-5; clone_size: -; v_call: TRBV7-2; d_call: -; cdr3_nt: TGTGCCAGCAGCTTGAACAGGAGAAGAGAGACCCAGTACTTC; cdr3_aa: CASSLNRRRETQYF
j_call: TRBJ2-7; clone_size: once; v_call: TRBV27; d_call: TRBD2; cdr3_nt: TGTGCCAGCAGTCCCACTGGACTAGCGGTCGAGCAGTACTTC; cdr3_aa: CASSPTGLAVEQYF
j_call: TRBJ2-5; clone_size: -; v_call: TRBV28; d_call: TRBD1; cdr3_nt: TGTGCCAGCAGTTTAGAGGAGGCGACAGGGCTCTCCCAAGAGACCCAGTACTTC; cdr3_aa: CASSLEEATGLSQETQYF
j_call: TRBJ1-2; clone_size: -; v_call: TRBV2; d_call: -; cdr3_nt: TGTGCCAGCAGTGAAGAGGGCCAGGGTTTCTATGGCTACACCTTC; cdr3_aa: CASSEEGQGFYGYTF
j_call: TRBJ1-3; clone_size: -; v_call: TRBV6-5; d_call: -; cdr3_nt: TGTGCCAGCAGGAGCCCGGGAAACACCATATATTTT; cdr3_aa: CASRSPGNTIYF
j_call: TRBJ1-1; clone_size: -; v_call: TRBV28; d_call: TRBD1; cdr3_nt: TGTGCCAGCAGTCCCGAAACAGGGGGCTTGGGGACTGAAGCTTTCTTT; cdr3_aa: CASSPETGGLGTEAFF
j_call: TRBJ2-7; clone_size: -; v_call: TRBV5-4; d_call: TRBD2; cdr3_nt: TGTGCCACGAAGGCAGCGGGAGGCCCCTACGAGCAGTACTTC; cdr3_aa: CATKAAGGPYEQYF
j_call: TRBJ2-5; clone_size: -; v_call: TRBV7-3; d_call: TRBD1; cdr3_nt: TGTGCCAGCAGCTATACAGGGGGTACGGGAGAGACCCAGTACTTC; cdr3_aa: CASSYTGGTGETQYF
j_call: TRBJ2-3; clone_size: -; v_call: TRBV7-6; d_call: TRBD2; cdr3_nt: TGTGCCAGCAGCTTATTAGCGGGAGGGCCCGCAGATACGCAGTATTTT; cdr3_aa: CASSLLAGGPADTQYF
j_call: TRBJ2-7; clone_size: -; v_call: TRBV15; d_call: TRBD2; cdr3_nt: TGTGCCACCAGCAGAGATCTTCAAGCGGGAGCGAGCTACGAGCAGTACTTC; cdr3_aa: CATSRDLQAGASYEQYF
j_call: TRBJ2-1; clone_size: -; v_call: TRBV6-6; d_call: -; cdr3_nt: TGTGCCAGCAGTGACCAGGTGCCCTACAATGAGCAGTTCTTC; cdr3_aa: CASSDQVPYNEQFF
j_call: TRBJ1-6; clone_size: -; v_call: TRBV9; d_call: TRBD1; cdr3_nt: TGTGCCAGCAGCGTGGGGGACAGGGACCTTAGCCTCCACTTT; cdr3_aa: CASSVGDRDLSLHF
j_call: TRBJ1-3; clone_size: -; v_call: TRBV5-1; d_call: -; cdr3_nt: TGCGCCAGCGCGGCGACAGGCGGAAACACCATATATTTT; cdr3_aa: CASAATGGNTIYF
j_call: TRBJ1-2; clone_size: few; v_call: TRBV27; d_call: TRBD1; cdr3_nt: TGTGCCAGCAGTCCCAATGGAGGGGGCCCCACAGTTTATGGCTACACCTTC; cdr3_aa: CASSPNGGGPTVYGYTF
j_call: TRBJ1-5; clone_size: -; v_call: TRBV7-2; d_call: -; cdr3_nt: TGTGCCAGCAGCTTAGGGGTAAGGGGGTATCAGCCCCAGCATTTT; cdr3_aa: CASSLGVRGYQPQHF
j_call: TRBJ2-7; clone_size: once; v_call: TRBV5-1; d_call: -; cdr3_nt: TGCGCCAGCAGCTTGGCCTGGGGCCTCTCCTACGAGCAGTACTTC; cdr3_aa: CASSLAWGLSYEQYF
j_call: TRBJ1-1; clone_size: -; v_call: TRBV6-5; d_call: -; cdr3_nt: TGTGCCAGCAGTTTTGAGGCCGTGGTGAACACTGAAGCTTTCTTT; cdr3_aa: CASSFEAVVNTEAFF
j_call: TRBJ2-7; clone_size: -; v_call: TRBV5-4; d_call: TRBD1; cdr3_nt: TGTGCCAGCAGAAACCCCGGGACAGGGAGTAAGCAGTACTTC; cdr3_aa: CASRNPGTGSKQYF
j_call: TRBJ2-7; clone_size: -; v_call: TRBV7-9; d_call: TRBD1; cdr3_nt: TGTGCCAGCAGCCATGGGACAGGGGCCTACGAGCAGTACTTC; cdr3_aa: CASSHGTGAYEQYF
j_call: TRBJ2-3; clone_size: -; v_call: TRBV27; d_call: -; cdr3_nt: TGTGCCAGCAGCCGGAGTTTAGTAGCGGTAAACACAGATACGCAGTATTTT; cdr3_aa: CASSRSLVAVNTDTQYF
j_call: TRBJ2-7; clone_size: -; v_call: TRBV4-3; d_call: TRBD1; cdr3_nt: TGCGCCAGCAGCCAAGGGACAGGGGGCTGGAGCTCCTACGAGCAGTACTTC; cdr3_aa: CASSQGTGGWSSYEQYF
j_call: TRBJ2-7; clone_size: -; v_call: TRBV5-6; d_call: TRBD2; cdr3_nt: TGTGCCAGCAGCTATTTTCTAGCGGGAGTTTCCTACGAGCAGTACTTC; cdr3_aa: CASSYFLAGVSYEQYF
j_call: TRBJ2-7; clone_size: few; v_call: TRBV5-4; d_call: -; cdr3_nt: TGTGCCAGCAGCTTTGCCCGAACAAGGACAGTTCGGACCTACGAGCAGTACTTC; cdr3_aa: CASSFARTRTVRTYEQYF
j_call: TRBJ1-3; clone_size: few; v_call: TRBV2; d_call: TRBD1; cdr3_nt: TGTGCCAGCAGTAAAACCCCGGGACAGGGGATTACTGGAAACACCATATATTTT; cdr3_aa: CASSKTPGQGITGNTIYF
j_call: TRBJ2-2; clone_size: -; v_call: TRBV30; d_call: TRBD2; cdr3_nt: TGTGCCTGGAGTGTACGAATTAAGCGGGGGAGTATTCTCGGGGAGCTGTTTTTT; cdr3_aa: CAWSVRIKRGSILGELFF
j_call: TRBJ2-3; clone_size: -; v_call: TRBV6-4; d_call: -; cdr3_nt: TGTGCCAGCAGTGACTCGACTCGAGGAGGGGATACGCAGTATTTT; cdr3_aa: CASSDSTRGGDTQYF
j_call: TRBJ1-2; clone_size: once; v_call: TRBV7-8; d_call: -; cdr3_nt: TGTGCCAGCAGCTTGACAAGTGGGTCTCGGGGCTACACCTTC; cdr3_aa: CASSLTSGSRGYTF
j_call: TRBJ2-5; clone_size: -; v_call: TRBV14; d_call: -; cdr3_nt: TGTGCCAGCAGGCCGTCCCTAGCGCCTCAAGAGACCCAGTACTTC; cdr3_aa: CASRPSLAPQETQYF
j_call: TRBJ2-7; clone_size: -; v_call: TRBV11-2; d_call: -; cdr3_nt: TGTGCCAGCCGAAGCCTGACCTACGAGCAGTACTTC; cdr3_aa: CASRSLTYEQYF
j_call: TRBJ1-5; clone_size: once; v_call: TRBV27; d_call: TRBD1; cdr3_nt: TGTGCCAGCAGAGATACAGGGGTCGCTCAGCCCCAGCATTTT; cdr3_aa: CASRDTGVAQPQHF
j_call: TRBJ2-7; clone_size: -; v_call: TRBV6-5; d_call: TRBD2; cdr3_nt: TGTGCCAGCATGCCTCTGACTAGCGGGTCCTACGAGCAGTACTTC; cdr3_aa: CASMPLTSGSYEQYF
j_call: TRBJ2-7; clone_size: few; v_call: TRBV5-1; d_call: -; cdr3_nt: TGCGCCAGCAGCTTGTCCCCAGGGAATTCCTACGAGCAGTACTTC; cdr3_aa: CASSLSPGNSYEQYF
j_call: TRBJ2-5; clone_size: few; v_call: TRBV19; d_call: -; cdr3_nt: TGTGCCAGTAGTTGGGGGGGGCGCGAGACCCAGTACTTC; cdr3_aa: CASSWGGRETQYF